A selection of T cell receptor beta chains follows, all from one sample in a study of blood T cell repertoires in COVID-19. The repertoire was sequenced with immunoSEQ multiplex PCR; TCRdb's copy has only in-frame clones and lacks some. The profile shows tens of thousands of clones, about 87% of them singletons. What was sequenced was peripheral blood. The receptors here all came from a man between 45 and 60 years old with active COVID-19. Each CDR3 is given without its conserved first and last residue. A D gene is named only where the DNA matches it firmly. Clone size, where shown, is once, few, many, or a class for clones that have expanded.

CDR3aa: ASSVVAGLGAEAF; v_gene: TRBV9; j_gene: TRBJ1-1; d_gene: NA; abundance: NA
CDR3aa: ASSLVTGGKAEAF; v_gene: TRBV5-1; j_gene: TRBJ1-1; d_gene: NA; abundance: NA
CDR3aa: ASSLALTGEQY; v_gene: TRBV7-2; j_gene: TRBJ2-7; d_gene: NA; abundance: few
CDR3aa: ASSRYKTSGSTTDTQY; v_gene: TRBV4-2; j_gene: TRBJ2-3; d_gene: TRBD2; abundance: NA
CDR3aa: SVASPMGRGYT; v_gene: TRBV29-1; j_gene: TRBJ1-2; d_gene: NA; abundance: NA
CDR3aa: ASSLQGTDTQY; v_gene: TRBV5-1; j_gene: TRBJ2-3; d_gene: NA; abundance: NA
CDR3aa: ASSPQSEGRYHGYT; v_gene: TRBV7-2; j_gene: TRBJ1-2; d_gene: NA; abundance: NA
CDR3aa: ASSLAVMGNEQF; v_gene: TRBV7-9; j_gene: TRBJ2-1; d_gene: NA; abundance: NA
CDR3aa: ASSPFPGNTIY; v_gene: TRBV7-2; j_gene: TRBJ1-3; d_gene: NA; abundance: NA
CDR3aa: ASSLPPTASTGGYT; v_gene: TRBV5-5; j_gene: TRBJ1-2; d_gene: NA; abundance: NA
CDR3aa: ATSDVGQGDTDTQY; v_gene: TRBV24-1; j_gene: TRBJ2-3; d_gene: TRBD1; abundance: NA
CDR3aa: ASSRLGQALEGYT; v_gene: TRBV4-1; j_gene: TRBJ1-2; d_gene: TRBD1; abundance: few
CDR3aa: ASSFTSGTYNEQF; v_gene: TRBV7-8; j_gene: TRBJ2-1; d_gene: TRBD2; abundance: NA
CDR3aa: AWSERGTGNTEAF; v_gene: TRBV30; j_gene: TRBJ1-1; d_gene: TRBD1; abundance: NA
CDR3aa: ASSPDRGPEAF; v_gene: TRBV3-1/TRBV3-2; j_gene: TRBJ1-1; d_gene: TRBD1; abundance: NA
CDR3aa: ASSGGTANGNQPQH; v_gene: TRBV5-5; j_gene: TRBJ1-5; d_gene: TRBD1; abundance: NA
CDR3aa: ASSLRGIGEAF; v_gene: TRBV19; j_gene: TRBJ1-1; d_gene: NA; abundance: NA